The present T cell receptor beta chain was sequenced within a study of CD8 T cells in Susac syndrome. Reverse transcription used roughly 0.5 to 1 ug RNA and random hexamers. A single record per CDR3 protein comes from TCRdb applying MiXCR to the immunoSEQ multiplex PCR reads. In the table there are 150,000 to 200,000 distinct CDR3 sequences, 93% of which are singletons. In germline, CDR1 is SNHLY, CDR2 FYNNEI. The CDR3 contains 14 residues. Trimming left V 6 bases short and J 5 bases short, with 17 bases between. The source is a human donor in good health. The chain links TRBV2 to TRBJ2-7, with a tentative D call TRBD2 (5 bases). Input material: CD4+ T cells from PBMCs. The CDR3 sequence: CASSARVFNDEQYF. Written as DNA, the CDR3 is TGTGCCAGCAGCGCGAGGGTCTTTAACGACGAGCAGTACTTC.